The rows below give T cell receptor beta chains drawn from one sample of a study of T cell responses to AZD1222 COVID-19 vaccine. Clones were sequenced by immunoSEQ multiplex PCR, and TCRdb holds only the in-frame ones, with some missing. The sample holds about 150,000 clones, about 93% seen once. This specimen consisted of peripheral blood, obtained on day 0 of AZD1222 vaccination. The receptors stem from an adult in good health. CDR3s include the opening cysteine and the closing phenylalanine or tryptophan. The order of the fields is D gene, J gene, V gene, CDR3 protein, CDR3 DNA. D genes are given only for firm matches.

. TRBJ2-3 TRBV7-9 CASDLLTGLRMQYF TGTGCCAGCGACCTCCTAACCGGACTACGTATGCAGTATTTT
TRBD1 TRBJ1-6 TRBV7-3 CASSLFQGVSDSPLHF TGTGCCAGCAGCTTATTCCAGGGGGTTTCGGATTCACCCCTCCACTTT
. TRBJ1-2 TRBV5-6 CASRTKGGDYGYTF TGTGCCAGCAGAACTAAGGGGGGAGACTATGGCTACACCTTC
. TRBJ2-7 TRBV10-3 CAITKNRAGLLIEQYF TGTGCCATCACCAAAAACAGGGCCGGACTACTAATCGAGCAGTACTTC
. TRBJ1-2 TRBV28 CASSLTGRGYGYTF TGTGCCAGCAGTTTGACAGGCAGGGGCTATGGCTACACCTTC
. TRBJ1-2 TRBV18 CASSPPDNYGYTF TGTGCCAGCTCACCACCGGATAACTATGGCTACACCTTC
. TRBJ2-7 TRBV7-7 CASAPGYSYEQYF TGTGCTTCCGCGCCGGGTTACTCCTACGAGCAGTACTTC
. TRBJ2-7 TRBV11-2 CASSLGRGEQYF TGTGCCAGCAGCTTAGGCAGGGGCGAGCAGTACTTC
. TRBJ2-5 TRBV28 CASSLAGVTTQYF TGTGCCAGCAGTTTAGCGGGTGTGACGACCCAGTACTTC
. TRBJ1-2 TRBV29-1 CSVDEGGYTF TGCAGCGTTGATGAAGGCGGCTACACCTTC
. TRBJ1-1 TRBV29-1 CSVLLATEAFF TGCAGCGTTCTCCTGGCTACTGAAGCTTTCTTT
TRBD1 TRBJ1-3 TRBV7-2 CASSLGQLYGNTIYF TGTGCCAGCAGCTTGGGACAGCTCTACGGAAACACCATATATTTT
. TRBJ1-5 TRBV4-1 CASSQFRGQPQHF TGCGCCAGCAGCCAATTTAGGGGTCAGCCCCAGCATTTT
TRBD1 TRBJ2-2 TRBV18 CASSPPTGQGAGELFF TGTGCCAGCTCACCACCTACGGGACAGGGGGCCGGGGAGCTGTTTTTT
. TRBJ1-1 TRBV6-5 CASHRWSTEAFF TGTGCCAGCCACCGGTGGAGCACTGAAGCTTTCTTT
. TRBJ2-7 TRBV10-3 CAISESPGTYEQYF TGTGCCATCAGTGAGTCCCCAGGTACCTACGAGCAGTACTTC
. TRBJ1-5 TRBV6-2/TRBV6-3 CASSYSSRSRGGNQPQHF TGTGCCAGCAGTTACTCGAGTCGTTCCCGGGGGGGCAATCAGCCCCAGCATTTT
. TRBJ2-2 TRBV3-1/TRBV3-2 CASSQVSPALTGELFF TGTGCCAGCAGCCAAGTTTCACCGGCGCTCACCGGGGAGCTGTTTTTT
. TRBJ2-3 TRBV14 CASGGANTDTQYF TGTGCCAGCGGGGGGGCGAACACAGATACGCAGTATTTT
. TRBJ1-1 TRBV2 CASRLSRTEAFF TGTGCCAGCAGACTATCAAGGACAGAAGCTTTCTTT
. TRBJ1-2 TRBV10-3 CATHPGQIYGYTF TGTGCCACCCACCCTGGACAGATCTATGGCTACACCTTC
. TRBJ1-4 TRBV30 CAWSSIAGVNEKLFF TGTGCCTGGAGTAGCATCGCAGGAGTGAATGAAAAACTGTTTTTT
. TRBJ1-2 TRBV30 CAWTTRGLGGYTF TGTGCCTGGACCACCAGGGGACTCGGGGGCTACACCTTC
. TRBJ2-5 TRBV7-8 CASSFAGEETQYF TGTGCCAGCAGCTTCGCAGGGGAAGAGACCCAGTACTTC